Included here is one T cell receptor (beta chain) sequence, with context. Each CDR3 protein is one row after TCRdb ran MiXCR on the RT-PCR reads. The sample holds 610,000 or so distinct CDR3 sequences, about 14% seen once. The sample belongs to a study of response to subunit inactivated influenza vaccine. The sequences come from PBMCs from blood, collected about 11 days after vaccination. The sequence came from a man in his fifties or sixties who received an inactivated influenza vaccine.

CDR3 sequence (DNA): TGTGCCAGCAGTCCGCACCGCCCCCATGAGCAGTTCTTC. This sequence encodes CASSPHRPHEQFF. This chain connects TRBV12-3 or TRBV12-4 to TRBJ2-1; D gene ambiguous. The V gene lost 5 bases and the J gene lost 8 bases, with 13 bases spanning the gap. The CDR3 runs 13 residues.